This T cell receptor (beta chain) was retrieved from a study of cytomegalovirus exposure and HLA in healthy donors (dated by TCRdb to 2015 to 2018). As for the study more broadly: According to an earlier analysis of 450 to 650 of the donors, about 180 million T cells yielded 117 million unique TCR beta sequences and 276 Gb of sequence data. About 300 gigabases of sequencing data and 70 million to 100 million unique TCR sequences were included in an early release covering several hundred HLA-typed donors. Of the roughly 400 genotyped donors, more than 75% were placed in the genetic ancestry cluster associated with self-reported Caucasian donors. The study aimed to test whether signatures of past pathogen exposure could be identified by cataloging public T cell receptors. The T cell repertoires of around 730 subjects were profiled by immunosequencing and related to cytomegalovirus serostatus. In addition to the first cohort of 666 subjects, a separate validation cohort of 120 different subjects was used. The study combined high-throughput TCR immunosequencing, statistical association of individual TCRs with disease status, and machine learning to predict cytomegalovirus infection status. To study patterns of TCR occurrence, a later analysis re-analyzed previously published TCR beta repertoires from several hundred donors and added high-resolution HLA genotyping. Rather than using new phenotypic data, the later analysis identified candidate immune exposures from TCR beta sequences and from how often those sequences occurred across donors. An earlier analysis of fewer than 750 of the donors used high-throughput TCR beta sequencing to judge whether each TCR beta V gene segment behaved as functional or pseudogenic. Donor age, sex, ethnicity and CMV serostatus were compiled alongside the repertoire data. In a later genetic analysis, genome-wide SNP genotypes for about 55% of the roughly 700 donors were used, and that subset was treated as a discovery cohort. All discovery cohort repertoires had been generated using a single sequencing platform. Class I and class II HLA loci were covered by the typing at four-digit resolution. The number of typed donors differed by locus: about 629-630 for A, B, C, DRB1 and DQB1; about 520 for DQA1; fewer than 610 for DPA1; and 400 to 480 for DPB1. A handful of DR-DQ haplotypes were handled as single units for association and clustering because linkage in the cohort was strong. Among roughly 400 genotyped donors of the cohort, an average of around 250,000 unique TCR beta nucleotide sequences was sequenced per donor, of which about 19% were non-productive. The paper as a whole reports these results and caveats: Because the 87-base-pair reads could not distinguish some IMGT-functional V segments, including TRBV6-2 and TRBV6-3, those segments were excluded. V-gene and J-gene trimming of TCR beta chains was associated with a missense DCLRE1C variant in a later genetic analysis, and the association was replicated in an independent cohort. Correlated functional status among segregating V segments might be attributable to linkage disequilibrium, but an unknown experimental factor could not be ruled out. Because HLA typing was unavailable for some donors at each locus, only the typed subset was used in association tests. Strong co-occurrence of HLA alleles, especially DR and DQ, made assigning TCR associations to individual alleles difficult. A further reported finding was that TCR beta sequences accurately predicted the HLA-A and HLA-B alleles for most subjects in the first cohort. In a later analysis, 15,000 to 20,000 TCR beta sequences were associated with specific HLA alleles at a false discovery rate of 0.05. In vitro tests confirmed that a few of the cytomegalovirus-associated TCR beta chains recognize cytomegalovirus antigens. According to a later analysis, most CMV-associated TCR beta chains appeared to be HLA-restricted, and the HLA associations seemed to be driven largely by CMV exposure. The earlier analysis of 587 of the donors excluded 15 to 20 rarely observed V segments, including chromosome 9 orphons, because counts were too low. A later analysis found that TCR association rates varied across HLA loci, with DRB1 alleles showing the most associated TCRs and HLA-C alleles the fewest. Roughly uniform sequencing depth across donors was assumed in presence/absence analyses, although this assumption may not hold. In both the original and validation cohorts, the classifier was reported to diagnose cytomegalovirus status with high specificity and sensitivity. The only immune exposure information available for the cohort was CMV serostatus. While some public TCRs were present in many individuals, most TCR sequences turned up only very rarely across donors. In this cohort, only TCR beta chains were sequenced, and detectable features were limited by the absence of alpha or paired-chain data. In an earlier analysis of approximately 600 of the donors, most TCR beta V segments were observed in productive rearrangements about 87% or about 30% of the time, broadly matching IMGT annotations. A later genetic analysis reported fewer N-insertions in productive TCRs among donors in an Asian-associated ancestry cluster than the roughly 650-donor mean. A cluster of highly shared sequence variants was judged likely to represent a technical artifact of the sequencing pipeline. It was suggested by the authors that the approach could potentially be generalized to other disease states and immunological phenotypes. In the study, roughly 160 TCR beta chains were listed as associated with cytomegalovirus. A later analysis reported that several top co-occurrence clusters appeared linked to parvovirus B19, influenza, CMV and Epstein-Barr virus. In a later analysis, HLA-associated TCR beta chains were found to be more clonally expanded and to have lower generation probabilities than equally common non-associated chains.

The cohort was made up of roughly 670 healthy bone marrow donors. At the time of sampling, every cohort member was nominally healthy, though immune exposures that went unrecorded were likely present. The donor was CMV seronegative and was included in the group of hundreds of seronegative cohort members. Each donor provided a peripheral blood sample, and peripheral blood mononuclear cells were used for TCR beta sequencing. Genomic DNA extraction from the blood cell samples was performed with the Qiagen DNeasy Blood Extraction Kit. Comment on this clone: There is no known antigen for this receptor. Per-base qualities were not stored, and no clone one base away is much larger.

CDR1 and CDR2, per the germline V gene (reference sequence), are LNHDA and SQIVND. From the cysteine up to the phenylalanine, the CDR3 has a length of 19 residues. Only the CDR3 part of the read is kept: 57 bases, read in frame from the first base. V and J are trimmed by 3 bases and 5 bases, and the gene matches miss 16 bases of the junction. Library creation used the immunoSEQ multiplex PCR assay. A mixture of 60 forward primers for TCR Vbeta segments and 13 reverse primers for TCR Jbeta segments was used in the multiplex PCR. The CDR3 region of rearranged TCR beta genes was amplified from genomic DNA by a multiplex PCR assay. On the Illumina HiSeq System, the amplified TCR beta libraries were sequenced as 87-base-pair reads. The paper's processing steps were these. Across the roughly 640 repertoires, a later analysis counted tens of millions of unique TCR beta chains, roughly 11 million of which were shared by at least two donors. To remove PCR and sequencing errors, raw reads were error-corrected and collapsed into unique sequences using a nearest-neighbor algorithm that merged closely related sequences. V, D and J gene segments were assigned by aligning CDR3 sequences to IMGT reference sequences. For a sequence to be retained, a match of at least six nucleotides to both a V gene segment and a J gene segment was required. A rearrangement was called productive if the CDR3 had no stop codons and remained in frame with V and J, and every other rearrangement was called non-productive. Following IMGT convention, CDR3 was defined as the stretch from the second conserved V-encoded cysteine to the conserved J-encoded phenylalanine. The earlier analysis of about 620 of the donors excluded sequences that lacked an unambiguous match to a single V gene segment. In an earlier analysis of 450 to 750 of the donors, a V segment was called functional when productive rearrangements were above 56.7%, and segregating when the standard deviation between donors exceeded 5%. A statistical classification framework was built to diagnose cytomegalovirus status from the catalog of TCR beta chain sequences. In a later analysis, V and J genes were assigned by comparing TCR nucleotide sequences against IMGT/GENE-DB human TR gene sequences. Using the TCRdist pipeline, a later analysis assigned CDR3 sequences along with most-parsimonious VDJ recombination scenarios. In a later analysis, each TCR beta chain was defined by its CDR3 amino acid sequence together with its V-gene family, and reads lacking a unique V-gene family were excluded. In a later analysis, approximately 640 highly shared, low-generation-probability nucleotide sequences were removed to address suspected cross-contamination and a sequencing artifact. In a later analysis, a clonal expansion index for each public chain was calculated from normalized within-repertoire ranks of inferred template counts. In a later analysis, generation probabilities were computed with a VDJ recombination model fitted to out-of-frame rearrangements, and the resulting probabilities were checked against IGoR. In a later analysis, hypergeometric tests were used to score TCR-TCR, TCR-HLA and TCR-CMV co-occurrence, with a repertoire-size bias correction applied to TCR pairs. A later analysis estimated false discovery rates by permuting HLA or CMV assignments 20 times. In a later analysis, co-occurring TCRs were grouped with DBSCAN, and TCRdist sequence similarity was added when clustering was performed within HLA-allele-positive subsets. Repertoires with fewer than 30,000 or more than 120,000 public chains were left out of co-occurrence clustering, as were about five repertoires with anomalous nucleotide sharing. In TCRdb, the immuneACCESS table is reduced to in-frame sequences with V and J assigned. These tables do not hold every clone; where another copy was compared, an unresolved V gene accounts for under half, and the others remain unexplained. V and J calls and clone size come straight from that table; D and trimming were deduced from the DNA. The sample includes 90,000 to 150,000 clones, with less than 90% observed a single time. Approximately 0.22% of the sample lies in the top ten.

The material sequenced was PBMCs. Recombination connected TRBV19 to TRBJ2-1; TRBD2 lines up with 10 middle nucleotides. The receptor was isolated from a man aged 45-65 years in good health and CMV-seronegative. The DNA sequence reads TGTGCCAGTAGTATCGATTTGAAACCACTAGCGGGAAAGGACAATGAGCAGTTCTTC. The resulting protein is CASSIDLKPLAGKDNEQFF.